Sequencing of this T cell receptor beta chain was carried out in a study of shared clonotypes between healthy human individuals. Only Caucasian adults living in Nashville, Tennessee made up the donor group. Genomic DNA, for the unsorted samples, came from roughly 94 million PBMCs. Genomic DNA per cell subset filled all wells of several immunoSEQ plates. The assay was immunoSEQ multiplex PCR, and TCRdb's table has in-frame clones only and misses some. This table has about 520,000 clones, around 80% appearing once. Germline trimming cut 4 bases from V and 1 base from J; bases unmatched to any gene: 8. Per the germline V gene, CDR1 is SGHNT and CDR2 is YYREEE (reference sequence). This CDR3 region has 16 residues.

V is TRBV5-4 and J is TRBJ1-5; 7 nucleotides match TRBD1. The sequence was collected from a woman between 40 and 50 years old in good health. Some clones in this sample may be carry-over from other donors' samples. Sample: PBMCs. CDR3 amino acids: CASSITGAGSNQPQHF. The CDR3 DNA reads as TGTGCCAGCAGCATCACAGGGGCCGGGAGCAATCAGCCCCAGCATTTT.